One sample yielded the 20 T cell receptor beta chains listed below, sequenced in a study of T cells in Graves' hyperthyroidism and ophthalmopathy. RNA transcripts served as the template for amplifying TCR beta CDR3 regions. The TCR CDR3 first-round RT-PCR relied on the HTBI primer set. Via MiXCR, TCRdb re-called the multiplex PCR reads, giving one row per CDR3 protein. The table lists fewer than 250,000 distinct CDR3 sequences, 16% of them singletons. Material: blood. These receptors were collected from a young woman with Graves' ophthalmopathy.

This clonotype was found many times. For the CDR3, the DNA is TGTGCCACCAGTGATTTTGGAGGGTCAGGGAAGACCGGGGAGCTGTTTTTT. Residues: CATSDFGGSGKTGELFF. This sequence joins TRBV24-1 and TRBJ2-2; D is possibly TRBD2 (6 bases). Per the germline V gene, CDR1 is KGHDR and CDR2 is SFDVKD. V was trimmed by 1 base and J by 5 bases, leaving 16 bases between them. CDR3 length: 17 residues.

This clonotype was recorded at least ten times. This chain connects TRBV20-1 to TRBJ1-1, with D unresolved. The CDR3 runs 14 residues. Germline assignment: CDR1 DFQATT and CDR2 SNEGSKA (reference sequence). Between the trimmed V and J ends, which lost 2 bases and 1 base, there was a span of 11 bases. The CDR3 spells CSARSKQTNTEAFF. Written as DNA, the CDR3 is TGCAGTGCTAGATCTAAACAGACGAACACTGAAGCTTTCTTT.

Only one count was recorded for this clonotype. The chain combines TRBV18 with TRBJ2-7; 11 bases line up with TRBD1. Germline lookup yields CDR1 KGHSH and CDR2 LQKENI. After removal of 3 bases from V and 6 bases from J, the junction contained 1 base not matched to a gene. The CDR3 runs 13 residues. CDR3 amino acids: CASSPGTGGEQYF. In DNA, the CDR3 is TGTGCCAGCTCACCCGGGACAGGGGGCGAGCAGTACTTC.

This clonotype was found many times. V usage is TRBV29-1 and J usage is TRBJ2-1; no definite D call. The CDR3 is 15 amino acids. Germline V gene sequence: CDR1 SQVTM, CDR2 ANQGSEA. Trimming took 4 bases from V and 0 from J, leaving 13 bases between them. The DNA of the CDR3 is TGCAGCGTTGGAAGTCAGCAGACCTCCTACAATGAGCAGTTCTTC. It is translated as CSVGSQQTSYNEQFF.

This clonotype was observed many times. This chain joins TRBV12-3 or TRBV12-4 and TRBJ2-1, with TRBD1 as a possible D gene (6 bases). V was shortened by 4 bases and J by 8 bases, with 9 bases between the two germline ends. The CDR3 is 12 residues long. In nucleotides, the CDR3 is TGTGCCAGCAGTTCGCAGGGGTATGAGCAGTTCTTC. Its protein product is CASSSQGYEQFF.

This clonotype was found many times. V gene TRBV3-1 combines with J gene TRBJ2-1; no clear D gene. Per germline, CDR1 LGHDT and CDR2 YNNKEL (reference sequence). The CDR3 is 14 amino acids. Trimming removed 1 base from V and 6 bases from J, with 10 bases in between. The CDR3 spells CASSQVKGTNEQFF. In DNA, the CDR3 is TGTGCCAGCAGCCAAGTGAAGGGCACCAATGAGCAGTTCTTC.

In its sample, this clonotype was seen many times. V usage is TRBV18 and J usage is TRBJ2-1, with a tentative D call TRBD1 (6 bases). This CDR3 has 12 residues. The germline gives CDR1 KGHSH, CDR2 LQKENI. V lost 4 bases, J lost 8 bases, and 9 bases lay in between. As DNA, the CDR3 is TGTGCCAGCTCACGGGCAGGGGATGAGCAGTTCTTC. Amino acid sequence: CASSRAGDEQFF.

This clonotype was counted at least ten times. Mismatch with germline at one junction end may stem from a read error. The chain employs TRBV20-1 and TRBJ2-1; D is uncertain. The CDR3 is made up of 15 amino acids. CDR1 and CDR2 from the germline V gene are DFQATT and SNEGSKA (reference sequence). CDR3 in DNA: TGCAGTGCCAGAGAACGGGCAAAGACCTACAATGAGCAGTTCTTC. Translating it yields CSARERAKTYNEQFF.

This clonotype was found many times. The CDR3 nucleotides are TGTGCCAGCAGCCCCCCCGACCTCTATCCTAACAATGAGCAGTTCTTC. This codes for CASSPPDLYPNNEQFF. V and J are TRBV7-9 and TRBJ2-1; D is unresolved. Trimming pared 5 bases from V and 5 bases from J, leaving 19 bases between. From germline, CDR1 is SEHNR and CDR2 FQNEAQ (reference sequence). CDR3 size: 16 residues.

This clonotype was observed at least ten times. The chain recombines TRBV4-1 with TRBJ2-5; 7 bases map to TRBD2. The CDR3 runs 14 residues. CDR1 is MGHRA, CDR2 YSYEKL, per germline. The trim removed 3 bases at V and 5 bases at J, leaving 6 bases unmatched. CDR3 region: CASSQAREDETQYF. The CDR3 coding sequence is TGCGCCAGCAGCCAGGCCCGGGAGGACGAGACCCAGTACTTC.

With respect to this clonotype: A single base separates this from a much larger clone, so it may be a read error. CDR3 residues: CAGSLVSGQRAKNTEAFF. DNA of the CDR3: TGTGCCGGCAGCTTGGTATCTGGACAGCGCGCAAAAAACACTGAAGCTTTCTTT. V gene TRBV5-6 combines with J gene TRBJ1-1; weak D call: TRBD1 (6 bases). This CDR3 spans 18 amino acids. Germline V CDR1 and CDR2: SGHDT, YYEEEE.

This clonotype was seen at least ten times. This rearrangement joins TRBV28 to TRBJ1-1, with D uncertain. The CDR3 is 11 residues long. Between the trimmed V and J ends, which lost 6 bases and 7 bases, there was a span of 9 bases. Germline-derived CDR1 and CDR2 are MDHEN and SYDVKM. This CDR3 reads CASSTLDEAFF. In nucleotides, the CDR3 is TGTGCCAGCAGCACGTTAGATGAAGCTTTCTTT.

This clonotype showed up many times. The rearrangement links TRBV28 to TRBJ2-1; D perhaps matches TRBD2 (6 bases). The CDR3 has 16 amino acids. Germline CDR1 MDHEN, CDR2 SYDVKM. V lost 5 bases and J 4 bases, leaving 18 bases between the germline ends. The CDR3 loop reads CASSPGLSTPYNEQFF. CDR3 DNA sequence: TGTGCCAGCAGTCCCGGACTATCTACCCCTTACAATGAGCAGTTCTTC.

Many counts were recorded for this clonotype. This sequence joins TRBV6-6 and TRBJ2-7; 8 bases align to TRBD1. This CDR3 region has 14 residues. V trimming: 2 bases; J trimming: 2 bases; junction bases outside the gene matches: 2. Germline values: CDR1 MNHNY, CDR2 SVGAGI (reference sequence). The CDR3 nucleotides read TGTGCCAGCAGTTACCGGGACAGGACCTACGAGCAGTACTTC. Its translation is CASSYRDRTYEQYF.

The sample holds many counts of this clonotype. This chain joins TRBV12-3 or TRBV12-4 and TRBJ2-5; TRBD1 matches 9 bases. The V segment lost 4 bases and the J segment 5 bases; nucleotides outside the gene matches: 5. The CDR3 is 14 amino acids. The CDR3 is CASSSSTGGETQYF. CDR3 in DNA: TGTGCCAGCAGTTCCTCAACAGGGGGCGAGACCCAGTACTTC.

This clonotype was counted ten times or more. The chain couples TRBV10-2 to TRBJ2-1; 7 bases fit TRBD2. J gave up 3 bases and V 6 bases, and 5 bases lay outside the gene matches. CDR1 WSHSY and CDR2 SAAADI come from the germline V gene. This CDR3 comprises 14 residues. The CDR3 sequence is CASRSASGYNEQFF. The DNA of the CDR3 is TGCGCCAGCAGGTCCGCTAGCGGCTACAATGAGCAGTTCTTC.

This clonotype was detected ten times or more. The chain couples TRBV27 to TRBJ2-3; TRBD2 matches at 8 bases. J gave up 4 bases and V 5 bases, and 5 bases lay outside the gene matches. Germline CDR1 MNHEY, CDR2 SMNVEV (reference sequence). The CDR3 runs to 14 residues. CDR3 sequence (DNA): TGTGCCAGCAGTAGGCTAGCGGGCGCAGATACGCAGTATTTT. This gives the protein CASSRLAGADTQYF.

This clonotype was detected many times. The chain combines TRBV27 with TRBJ2-1; D is possibly TRBD2 (5 bases). The germline gives CDR1 MNHEY, CDR2 SMNVEV (reference sequence). The germline V and J ends were trimmed by 1 base and 0 bases, with 7 bases remaining between them. The CDR3 contains 15 residues. The CDR3 DNA sequence: TGTGCCAGCAGTTTATACGGACTCTCCTACAATGAGCAGTTCTTC. This sequence encodes CASSLYGLSYNEQFF.

This clonotype was counted ten times or more. The chain uses TRBV12-3 or TRBV12-4 and TRBJ2-2; D unresolved. V lost 8 bases and J 5 bases, leaving 6 bases between the germline ends. This CDR3 has 11 residues. DNA of the CDR3: TGTGCCAGCCGCGTGACCGGGGAGCTGTTTTTT. Protein product: CASRVTGELFF.

By share, this clonotype counts as medium-sized. The rearrangement joins TRBV3-1 to TRBJ1-2; TRBD1 might be the D (6 bases). Germline V gives CDR1 LGHDT, CDR2 YNNKEL (reference sequence). The germline V and J ends were trimmed by 10 bases and 8 bases, with 20 bases remaining between them. The CDR3 consists of 13 residues. The CDR3 DNA reads as TGTGCCACCAGGGGTTCCACTGATCGCGGCTACACCTTC. Translated, it gives CATRGSTDRGYTF.